The entry below gives a single T cell receptor beta chain sequence along with its context. Living in about two dozen US areas, the participants were between roughly 18 and 89 years of age. Either two negative PCRs, clearance, or symptom resolution qualified Cohort 3 donors as recovered. The data stem from a study of blood T cell repertoires in COVID-19. In the study overall: Sites in the United States, Italy and Spain provided acute and convalescent COVID-19 samples.

The method was immunoSEQ multiplex PCR; TCRdb's version includes in-frame clones alone and lacks a portion of them. The table has some 250,000 clones, around 88% seen once. This CDR3 has 19 amino acids. With 8 bases clipped from V and 0 bases from J, the junction kept 15 bases outside the gene matches. CDR1 and CDR2 from the germline V gene are MGHRA and YSYEKL. This TCR was sampled from a middle-aged man who had recovered from COVID-19. Sequencing was carried out using PBMCs or T cells enriched from blood (not recorded which). This sequence joins TRBV4-1 and TRBJ2-1, with 11 positions matching TRBD2. CDR3 sequence (DNA): TGCGCCAGCCAACCTGTGGCTAGCGGGGGGACAAACTCCTACAATGAGCAGTTCTTC. Translation: CASQPVASGGTNSYNEQFF.